These 16 T cell receptor beta chains came from one sample sequenced in a study of T-cell memory formation after mild COVID-19. TCRdb re-called the 5' RACE reads with MiXCR, one entry per CDR3 protein. The table lists hundreds of thousands of distinct CDR3 sequences, 18% of them singletons. Sequences were obtained from PBMCs or a T cell subset sorted from them (not recorded which). These receptor sequences come from an adult woman who had mild COVID-19 (a few samples of this study predate the infection). Cell type and time point are not known.

V and J are TRBV24-1 and TRBJ2-5; D unresolved. Germline V gives CDR1 KGHDR, CDR2 SFDVKD. Trimming stripped 3 bases from V and 0 bases from J, with 7 bases between. The CDR3 is 14 residues long. The chain's CDR3 is CATSDRADQETQYF. The CDR3, as DNA: TGTGCCACCAGTGATAGGGCGGACCAAGAGACCCAGTACTTC.

V and J are TRBV24-1 and TRBJ2-2; weak D call: TRBD2 (5 bases). The CDR3 contains 12 residues. Germline V gene lookup returns CDR1 KGHDR and CDR2 SFDVKD. Between the trimmed V and J ends, which lost 9 bases and 7 bases, there was a span of 11 bases. The CDR3 reads CATQKEVGELFF. CDR3 nucleotide sequence: TGTGCCACCCAAAAGGAGGTCGGGGAGCTGTTTTTT.

The gene calls are TRBV19 and TRBJ2-7, with D perhaps matching TRBD1 or TRBD2 (5 bases each). The CDR3 extends over 14 amino acids. V lost 3 bases and J 5 bases, leaving 14 bases between the germline ends. From germline, CDR1 is LNHDA and CDR2 SQIVND (reference sequence). In DNA form, the CDR3 reads TGTGCCAGTAGTATCCTCCGGGACGCACACGAGCAGTACTTC. Its protein is CASSILRDAHEQYF.

The chain employs TRBV5-1 and TRBJ2-7; 7 bases align to TRBD1. The junction had 4 bases not matched to a gene; V was cut back by 4 bases and J by 0 bases. Germline values: CDR1 SGHRS, CDR2 YFSETQ. The CDR3 sequence is 14 residues long. CDR3 sequence: CASSMGQSSYEQYF. CDR3 coding DNA: TGCGCCAGCAGCATGGGACAGTCCTCCTACGAGCAGTACTTC.

This clonotype turned up a few times. The J gene is TRBJ2-4, the V gene TRBV5-1, with TRBD1 as a possible D gene (6 bases). V lost 0 bases and J lost 0, with 10 bases in between. The CDR3 length is 16 residues. Germline CDR1 SGHRS, CDR2 YFSETQ. CDR3 protein: CASSLEAGVAKNIQYF. For the CDR3, the DNA is TGCGCCAGCAGCTTGGAGGCAGGGGTAGCCAAAAACATTCAGTACTTC.

This clonotype was observed at least ten times. This sequence joins TRBV4-1 and TRBJ2-1, with 11 bases that match TRBD2. The germline gives CDR1 MGHRA, CDR2 YSYEKL. There are 16 residues in the CDR3. V dropped 3 bases and J dropped 7; count of bases not matched to a gene: 8. The CDR3 spells CASSQELAGGPNEQFF. Here the CDR3 DNA reads TGCGCCAGCAGCCAGGAGTTAGCGGGGGGGCCTAATGAGCAGTTCTTC.

The V gene is TRBV10-3, the J gene TRBJ2-3, with 11 positions matching TRBD2. Germline loops: CDR1 ENHRY, CDR2 SYGVKD. V trimming: 10 bases; J trimming: 2 bases; junction bases outside the gene matches: 2. The CDR3 totals 13 residues. CDR3 bases: TGTGCCAATAGCGGGGGGGACACAGATACGCAGTATTTT. Protein: CANSGGDTDTQYF.

This clonotype showed up just a few times. The rearrangement links TRBV21-1 to TRBJ2-7. TRBV21-1 is a pseudogene. This CDR3 is 12 amino acids long. In nucleotides, the CDR3 is TGTGCCAGCAGCAAAGGGGTAGACGAGCAGTACTTC. Translation gives CASSKGVDEQYF.

In its sample, this clonotype was seen a few times. The chain carries TRBV7-3 and TRBJ2-6; 7 nucleotides align to TRBD1. CDR1 SGHTA and CDR2 FQGTGA come from the germline V gene. Trimming took 5 bases from V and 4 from J; bases not matched to a gene: 11. The CDR3 totals 17 residues. DNA for the CDR3: TGTGCCAGCAGCCCGGGACAGATATACTCGGGGGCCAACGTCCTGACTTTC. Amino acids: CASSPGQIYSGANVLTF.

The rearrangement links TRBV4-2 to TRBJ2-3; TRBD2 matches at 14 bases. The V gene's germline CDR1 is LGHNA and CDR2 YNFKEQ. There are 18 residues in the CDR3. The ends lost 0 bases at V and 5 bases at J; junction bases unmatched: 7. CDR3 sequence (DNA): TGTGCCAGCAGCCAAGACATCGGACTAGCGGGGGGAGGAGATACGCAGTATTTT. It is translated as CASSQDIGLAGGGDTQYF.

CDR3 DNA sequence: TGTGCCAGCAGCTTCCGGGACCCTAATGAAAAACTGTTTTTT. Protein product: CASSFRDPNEKLFF. This sequence joins TRBV7-9 and TRBJ1-4; possible D gene TRBD1, 5 bases. V lost 3 bases and J 3 bases, leaving 8 bases between the germline ends. The CDR3 extends over 14 amino acids. CDR1 is SEHNR and CDR2 is FQNEAQ in the germline V gene (reference sequence).

This clonotype was picked up many times. The gene calls are TRBV20-1 and TRBJ2-7; 10 positions agree with TRBD1. The CDR3 runs 15 residues. Germline CDR1 is DFQATT and CDR2 is SNEGSKA (reference sequence). The trim removed 5 bases at V and 2 bases at J, leaving 9 bases unmatched. The CDR3 sequence is CSASDRDRGTYEQYF. Written as DNA, the CDR3 is TGCAGTGCTTCCGACCGGGACAGGGGAACCTACGAGCAGTACTTC.

The chain combines TRBV5-1 with TRBJ2-7, with D perhaps matching TRBD1 (5 bases). Per the germline V gene, CDR1 is SGHRS and CDR2 is YFSETQ. There are 14 residues in the CDR3. Trimming cost V 4 bases and J 6 bases, with 17 bases left between them. CDR3 in DNA: TGCGCCAGCAGCCAGGACACGGAAGGGCGCGAGCAGTACTTC. Translating it yields CASSQDTEGREQYF. The full variable domain, rest sourced from reference TRBV5-1 and TRBJ2-7, is KAGVTQTPRYLIKTRGQQVTLSCSPISGHRSVSWYQQTPGQGLQFLFEYFSETQRNKGNFPGRFSGRQFSNSRSEMNVSTLELGDSALYLCASSQDTEGREQYFGPGTRLTVT.

The V gene is TRBV7-8, the J gene TRBJ2-4; D not resolved. Germline V gene lookup returns CDR1 SGHVS and CDR2 FQNEAQ. Trimming left V 5 bases short and J 0 bases short, with 14 bases between. The CDR3 totals 16 residues. CDR3 in amino acids: CASSQSSGLAKNIQYF. As DNA, the CDR3 is TGTGCCAGCAGCCAAAGTTCGGGTTTAGCCAAAAACATTCAGTACTTC.

This clonotype was counted a few times. The chain recombines TRBV29-1 with TRBJ1-1; 8 nucleotides agree with TRBD1. CDR1 SQVTM and CDR2 ANQGSEA come from the germline V gene. CDR3 length equals 12 residues. With 6 bases clipped from V and 4 bases from J, the junction kept 4 bases outside the gene matches. In nucleotides, the CDR3 is TGCAGCGTCCTGACAGGGGCCACTGAAGCTTTCTTT. Translation: CSVLTGATEAFF. Looking up the rest from reference TRBV29-1 and TRBJ1-1 gives the full variable domain: SAVISQKPSRDICQRGTSLTIQCQVDSQVTMMFWYRQQPGQSLTLIATANQGSEATYESGFVIDKFPISRPNLTFSTLTVSNMSPEDSSIYLCSVLTGATEAFFGQGTRLTVV.

The rearrangement uses TRBV4-1 and TRBJ2-3; D is perhaps TRBD1 or TRBD2 (6 bases each). The CDR3 consists of 17 residues. Germline values: CDR1 MGHRA, CDR2 YSYEKL. V shed 0 bases and J shed 2 bases, with 15 bases lying between them. In DNA form, the CDR3 reads TGCGCCAGCAGCCAAGATCCCCAGGGGACTCTCACAGATACGCAGTATTTT. It is translated as CASSQDPQGTLTDTQYF.